Listed below are T cell receptor beta chains from one sample, sequenced in a study of T cells after yellow fever vaccination. One entry per CDR3 protein, called by TCRdb with MiXCR from the 5' RACE reads. Among some 120,000 distinct CDR3 sequences, around 8% were seen once, and the ten largest hold about 25%. The source was CD8+ T cells sorted from PBMCs, collected 45 days after the yellow fever booster vaccination. The receptors come from a man aged 25-45 years who received the YFV17D yellow fever vaccine. Each CDR3 is given with its conserved first and last residue.

TRBJ2-4 | TRBV7-2 | CASSPVGGEAKNIQYF
TRBJ2-7 | TRBV23-1 | CASSRGLAGFGSSYEQYF
TRBJ2-3 | TRBV30 | CAWTRTGGADTQYF
TRBJ2-3 | TRBV24-1 | CATSVMDTQYF
TRBJ1-2 | TRBV12-3/TRBV12-4 | CASSFVGSYGYTF
TRBJ2-7 | TRBV24-1 | CATSEPYLKLAEQYF
TRBJ2-7 | TRBV7-9 | CASSAPGLAYEQYF
TRBJ2-7 | TRBV10-2 | CASSEGNYEQYF
TRBJ2-5 | TRBV7-2 | CASSSRSLETQYF
TRBJ2-1 | TRBV20-1 | CSVASSGPYNEQFF
TRBJ2-7 | TRBV5-6 | CASSLLIHEQYF
TRBJ2-2 | TRBV20-1 | CSALGGQGADTGELFF
TRBJ2-1 | TRBV7-9 | CASSLGAGGVYNEQFF
TRBJ2-5 | TRBV18 | CATAGDQETQYF
TRBJ2-3 | TRBV2 | CASTGGGGGSHPTDTQYF
TRBJ2-1 | TRBV6-2/TRBV6-3 | CASSYFREGNYNEQFF
TRBJ2-7 | TRBV14 | CASDDGTSYEQYF
TRBJ1-5 | TRBV15 | CATSRDAGYSNQPQHF
TRBJ2-1 | TRBV2 | CANGGGDGGNEQFF
TRBJ2-1 | TRBV12-3/TRBV12-4 | CASSLYRTEQFF
TRBJ2-3 | TRBV6-2/TRBV6-3 | CASSPPVEARTITFDTQYF
TRBJ2-7 | TRBV29-1 | CSVGEQGSSYEQYF
TRBJ2-1 | TRBV7-6 | CASSLELAGGDEQFF
TRBJ2-5 | TRBV6-2/TRBV6-3 | CATTLGPSGEETQYF
TRBJ2-3 | TRBV9 | CASSEGLAGGFTDTQYF
TRBJ1-3 | TRBV29-1 | CSVEDEGAIYGNTIYF